A single TCR beta chain is shown here with its context. This entry comes from a study of CD8 T cells in acute hepatitis C reinfection. Noted time point: naive CD8 control sorted from an acute-time-point sample. The germline gives CDR1 MDHEN, CDR2 SYDVKM. Trimming at V came to 3 bases and at J to 8 bases, leaving 2 bases not matched to a gene. This CDR3 has 14 amino acids. Clones were read by immunoSEQ multiplex PCR, and TCRdb kept only the in-frame ones, dropping some. The repertoire holds 30,000 to 45,000 clones, with roughly 85% as singletons. This TCR was sampled from a woman younger than 35 who spontaneously cleared hepatitis C infection. The rearrangement links TRBV28 to TRBJ2-1; TRBD2 matches at 12 bases. Specimen: naive CD8+ T cells from PBMCs. CDR3 amino acids: CASSFRLAGDEQFF. DNA of the CDR3: TGTGCCAGCAGTTTTCGACTAGCGGGAGATGAGCAGTTCTTC. The full variable domain, its missing parts supplied by reference TRBV28 and TRBJ2-1, is DVKVTQSSRYLVKRTGEKVFLECVQDMDHENMFWYRQDPGLGLRLIYFSYDVKMKEKGDIPEGYSVSREKKERFSLILESASTNQTSMYLCASSFRLAGDEQFFGPGTRLTVL.